This is a list of T cell receptor beta chains from one sample in a study of T-cell reconstitution after alpha-beta-depleted transplantation in children. TCRdb re-analysed the PCR reads in MiXCR, keeping a single row per CDR3 protein. This sample has almost 600,000 distinct CDR3 sequences, with roughly 27% found just once. The sequences come from PBMCs, collected before TCRalphabeta/CD19-depleted stem cell transplant. These receptors came from a boy in the first two years of life with Wiskott-Aldrich syndrome, due to receive a stem cell transplant. Both conserved end residues are part of each CDR3. Fields, in order: CDR3 DNA, CDR3 protein, clone size, J gene, V gene, D gene. A D gene is named only where the DNA matches it firmly. Size is omitted from some rows. Given values are once, few, many or a class for expanded clones.

TGTGCCAGCAGCCCGGGACTAGCGGGAGGCCCGCCCTCCTACAATGAGCAGTTCTTC,CASSPGLAGGPPSYNEQFF,-,TRBJ2-1,TRBV11-1,TRBD2
TGCAGTGCTCCCGGGACAGGGCACGAGCAGTACTTC,CSAPGTGHEQYF,-,TRBJ2-7,TRBV20-1,TRBD1
TGTGCCAGCACCAGCGGGAGGGCCGGTAATGAGCAGTTCTTC,CASTSGRAGNEQFF,-,TRBJ2-1,TRBV12-3/TRBV12-4,TRBD2
TGTGCCACCAGTGATTTGTTCGACAATGAGCAGTTCTTC,CATSDLFDNEQFF,few,TRBJ2-1,TRBV24-1,-
TGTGCCAGCAGTTACCACGGGAGTAGTAGAGCTCCCTATGACGAGCAGTGCTTC,CASSYHGSSRAPYDEQCF,-,TRBJ2-7,TRBV6-5,-
TGCGCCAGCAGCAGTCTTATACGATTTGAGCAGTTCTTC,CASSSLIRFEQFF,few,TRBJ2-1,TRBV5-1,-
TGTGCCAGCAGTTTACAGCGGGAGGTACGGGAGCAGTTCTTC,CASSLQREVREQFF,-,TRBJ2-1,TRBV27,TRBD2
TGTGCCAGCAGCCCGCGGGACAGGGAGACCAATGAGCAGTTCTTC,CASSPRDRETNEQFF,-,TRBJ2-1,TRBV6-1,TRBD1
TGTGCCAGCAGTTTACGGGGCTGGGGGGAGTACAATGAGCAGTTCTTC,CASSLRGWGEYNEQFF,-,TRBJ2-1,TRBV12-3/TRBV12-4,-
TGCAGTGTCAGCTGGGGGCTTCCTGGGGGCTACACCTTC,CSVSWGLPGGYTF,-,TRBJ1-2,TRBV20-1,-
TGTGCCAGCAGTGAACTAGCGGGAGTTGTCGAGCAGTACTTC,CASSELAGVVEQYF,-,TRBJ2-7,TRBV2,TRBD2
TGCGCCAGCAGCTTAAACCCGGGACTGACTACTGAAGCTTTCTTT,CASSLNPGLTTEAFF,few,TRBJ1-1,TRBV5-1,-
TGTGCCAGCAGCTCGAATCCCAGCGGCCCTGGAAACACCATATATTTT,CASSSNPSGPGNTIYF,-,TRBJ1-3,TRBV7-2,-
TGTGCCAGCAGTACTAGCGGGAGGGCCCACAATGAGCAGTTCTTC,CASSTSGRAHNEQFF,-,TRBJ2-1,TRBV12-3/TRBV12-4,TRBD2
TGCGCCAGCAGCCTAGGACAGTCGAACTATGGCTACACCTTC,CASSLGQSNYGYTF,many,TRBJ1-2,TRBV5-1,-
TGTGCCAGCAGTTACATGGCAGGAGGTGTTAGAATGAACACTGAAGCTTTCTTT,CASSYMAGGVRMNTEAFF,few,TRBJ1-1,TRBV6-5,-
TGTGCCACCGGGCCCATGTATAGCGGGACCGCCTACAATGAGCAGTTCTTC,CATGPMYSGTAYNEQFF,-,TRBJ2-1,TRBV10-3,TRBD2
TGTGCCAGCAGTTTGGGTCGGCAGGGCGATCAGCCCCAGCATTTT,CASSLGRQGDQPQHF,-,TRBJ1-5,TRBV12-3/TRBV12-4,-
TGTGCCAGCAGCTTGGCTTGGCGGAGCACAGATACGCAGTATTTT,CASSLAWRSTDTQYF,-,TRBJ2-3,TRBV5-5,-
TGTGCCAGCAGTCAAAGAGGGGGCTCTGATGGCTACACCTTC,CASSQRGGSDGYTF,-,TRBJ1-2,TRBV7-2,TRBD1
TGTGCCAGCAGTTACGGGGGTCTTGGGACAGCCTACGAGCAGTACTTC,CASSYGGLGTAYEQYF,-,TRBJ2-7,TRBV6-5,TRBD1
TGCAGCGCCAGACAGGATCAAGAGACCCAGTACTTC,CSARQDQETQYF,-,TRBJ2-5,TRBV29-1,-
TGTGCCAGCAGCCCGTCTGGGACAATCGACAATGAGCAGTTCTTC,CASSPSGTIDNEQFF,few,TRBJ2-1,TRBV7-3,-
TGTGCTGTAGGGTCCACAGATACGCAGTATTTT,CAVGSTDTQYF,-,TRBJ2-3,TRBV3-1,-
TGCAGTGCTAACAGGGGTGGGACTGAAGCTTTCTTT,CSANRGGTEAFF,-,TRBJ1-1,TRBV20-1,TRBD1
TGTGCCAGCAGCGTAGGACTAGGGGGAGAGACCCAGTACTTC,CASSVGLGGETQYF,-,TRBJ2-5,TRBV9,-
TGTGCCAGCAGCTTAGGTTTCAGTCCTAACTATGGCTACACCTTC,CASSLGFSPNYGYTF,-,TRBJ1-2,TRBV7-9,-
TGCGCCAGCAGACTGACAGGGGACTGGAATAATGAAAAACTGTTTTTT,CASRLTGDWNNEKLFF,once,TRBJ1-4,TRBV5-1,TRBD1
TGTGCCAGCAGTTACGGCGGGATAGACACTGAAGCTTTCTTT,CASSYGGIDTEAFF,-,TRBJ1-1,TRBV6-5,-
TGCAGTGCTAGTTCAGGCAATCAGCCCCAGCATTTT,CSASSGNQPQHF,few,TRBJ1-5,TRBV20-1,-
TGCGCCAGCAGCCTAGCCCTAGCGGGACCCGGAGAGACCCAGTACTTC,CASSLALAGPGETQYF,-,TRBJ2-5,TRBV5-1,TRBD2
TGTGCCAGCAGTTTAATTGGCAGAGAGACCCAGTACTTC,CASSLIGRETQYF,-,TRBJ2-5,TRBV12-3/TRBV12-4,-
TGTGCCAGCTCACTGTCCGTAGGTTCTGAAAACGAGCAGTACTTC,CASSLSVGSENEQYF,-,TRBJ2-7,TRBV18,-
TGTGCCATCAGTGGGGCAGGGCTGAACACTGAAGCTTTCTTT,CAISGAGLNTEAFF,-,TRBJ1-1,TRBV10-3,-
TGTGCCAGCAGCTTAGTGCTTTCTGGACTATCCAGGGATGAGCAGTTCTTC,CASSLVLSGLSRDEQFF,-,TRBJ2-1,TRBV7-9,-
TGTGCCAGCAGGGACCTAGCGAAACTCAATGAGCAGTTCTTC,CASRDLAKLNEQFF,-,TRBJ2-1,TRBV4-2,-
TGTGCCTGGAGTGTACAGGGAACCAATCAGCCCCAGCATTTT,CAWSVQGTNQPQHF,-,TRBJ1-5,TRBV30,-
TGCAGTGCTAGCGGGAGGCCCTCCTACGAGCAGTACTTC,CSASGRPSYEQYF,-,TRBJ2-7,TRBV20-1,TRBD2
TGTGCCACCAGCAGAGGGGGCGGGAGCGTCGACGAGCAGTACTTC,CATSRGGGSVDEQYF,-,TRBJ2-7,TRBV15,TRBD2
TGCGCCAGCAGCTTTGTTTCTAGCGGGAGCCCAGATACGCAGTATTTT,CASSFVSSGSPDTQYF,-,TRBJ2-3,TRBV5-1,TRBD2
TGTGCCAGCAGCTTACTAGCGGGAGTGTCCTACAATGAGCAGTTCTTC,CASSLLAGVSYNEQFF,-,TRBJ2-1,TRBV12-3/TRBV12-4,TRBD2
TGCGCCAGCAGCCCAGACGGGACGAGGAATGAGCAGTTCTTC,CASSPDGTRNEQFF,-,TRBJ2-1,TRBV5-1,-
TGCAGTGCCCACCCTAAGCCCCAGAGGTCCTACGAGCAGTACTTC,CSAHPKPQRSYEQYF,-,TRBJ2-7,TRBV20-1,-
TGCGCCAGCAGCTTGGGGGACAGGGAGGTCAATCAGCCCCAGCATTTT,CASSLGDREVNQPQHF,-,TRBJ1-5,TRBV5-1,TRBD1
TGTGCCAGCAGTTTAAAGGGCGGTGCTCGCACCTTC,CASSLKGGARTF,-,TRBJ1-2,TRBV12-3/TRBV12-4,-
TGCAGTGCTAGAGGGGACGGCGGGAGCTCCTACAATGAGCAGTTCTTC,CSARGDGGSSYNEQFF,-,TRBJ2-1,TRBV20-1,TRBD2
TGTGCCAGCAGCCGCGACAGGATCAACGAGCAGTACTTC,CASSRDRINEQYF,-,TRBJ2-7,TRBV7-2,-
TGCAGTGCCGCCAAGGGAGAGACCCAGTACTTC,CSAAKGETQYF,-,TRBJ2-5,TRBV20-1,-
TGTGCCAGCAGCACAAGAGGGGACAGGGGCGCATCCTATAATTCACCCCTCCACTTT,CASSTRGDRGASYNSPLHF,-,TRBJ1-6,TRBV11-1,TRBD1
TGTGCCAGCAGCCTCGAGGCTAGCGGGAGGCGGGAGCAGTACTTC,CASSLEASGRREQYF,-,TRBJ2-7,TRBV5-4,TRBD2
TGTGCCACCAGCCCTGGGAGCCTCTATGGCTACACCTTC,CATSPGSLYGYTF,few,TRBJ1-2,TRBV15,-
TGTGCCAGCAGCAAAGAATCGGCAGGGGGCGATGAGCAGTTCTTC,CASSKESAGGDEQFF,few,TRBJ2-1,TRBV21-1,-
TGCAGTGCTAGCGCTTCTAGCGGGAGACTCAATGAGCAGTTCTTC,CSASASSGRLNEQFF,-,TRBJ2-1,TRBV20-1,TRBD2
TGTGCCAGCAGTTACGCCGTAGCGGGAGGGGGCCCCTACGAGCAGTACTTC,CASSYAVAGGGPYEQYF,-,TRBJ2-7,TRBV6-5,TRBD2
TGCAGTGCATCGGGACTAGCGGGAGGGGGCACAGATACGCAGTATTTT,CSASGLAGGGTDTQYF,few,TRBJ2-3,TRBV20-1,TRBD2
TGCGCCAGCAGCTTGCGACCTCCGGGAGGGGAAAACACTGAAGCTTTCTTT,CASSLRPPGGENTEAFF,-,TRBJ1-1,TRBV5-1,-
TGTGCCAGCAGCCCCCGCCTGGACCAATTGAACACTGAAGCTTTCTTT,CASSPRLDQLNTEAFF,-,TRBJ1-1,TRBV5-5,-
TGTGCCAGCAGCCAAAGGGGAAAAAACATTCAGTACTTC,CASSQRGKNIQYF,few,TRBJ2-4,TRBV3-1,-
TGTGCCAGCAGGCCCGACTTGTTCTCCTACAATGAGCAGTTCTTC,CASRPDLFSYNEQFF,-,TRBJ2-1,TRBV6-1,-
TGCAGTGGGAGAATGGGGGGTGAAAAACTGTTTTTT,CSGRMGGEKLFF,-,TRBJ1-4,TRBV20-1,-